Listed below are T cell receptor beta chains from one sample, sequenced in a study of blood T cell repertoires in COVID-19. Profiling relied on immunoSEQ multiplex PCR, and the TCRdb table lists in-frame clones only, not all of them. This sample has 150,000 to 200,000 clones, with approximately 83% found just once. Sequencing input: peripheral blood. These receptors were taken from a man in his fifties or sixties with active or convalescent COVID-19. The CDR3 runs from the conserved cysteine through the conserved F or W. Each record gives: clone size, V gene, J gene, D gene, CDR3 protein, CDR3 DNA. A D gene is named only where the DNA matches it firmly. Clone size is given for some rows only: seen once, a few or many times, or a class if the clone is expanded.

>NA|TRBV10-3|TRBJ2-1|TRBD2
CAIRAGGAYNEQFF
TGTGCCATCAGGGCGGGGGGCGCCTACAATGAGCAGTTCTTC
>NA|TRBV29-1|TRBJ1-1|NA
CSVEFPRGSPTEAFF
TGCAGCGTTGAATTCCCGCGGGGCAGCCCCACTGAAGCTTTCTTT
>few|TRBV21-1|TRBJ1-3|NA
CASSKALNGTGSGNTIYF
TGTGCCAGCAGCAAAGCGTTAAATGGGACAGGCTCTGGAAACACCATATATTTT
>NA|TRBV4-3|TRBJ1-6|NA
CASSQEGGYYNSPLHF
TGCGCCAGCAGCCAAGAGGGAGGATACTATAATTCACCCCTCCACTTT
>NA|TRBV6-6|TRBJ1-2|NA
CASSGNYGYTF
TGTGCCAGTTCAGGGAACTATGGCTACACCTTC
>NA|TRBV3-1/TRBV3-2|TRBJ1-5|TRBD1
CASSQDQLGDTGTGENQPQHF
TGTGCCAGCAGCCAAGATCAATTGGGAGATACCGGGACAGGGGAGAATCAGCCCCAGCATTTT
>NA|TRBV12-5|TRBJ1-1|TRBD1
CASGLVRDRHTMNTEAFF
TGTGCTAGTGGTTTGGTAAGGGACAGGCATACTATGAACACTGAAGCTTTCTTT
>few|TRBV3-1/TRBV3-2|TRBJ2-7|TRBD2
CASSRGGSPLWNEQYF
TGTGCCAGCAGCCGCGGGGGGTCCCCCCTATGGAACGAGCAGTACTTC
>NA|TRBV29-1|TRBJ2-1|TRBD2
CSVDLGLAGNHEQFF
TGCAGCGTGGACCTTGGACTAGCGGGGAACCATGAGCAGTTCTTC
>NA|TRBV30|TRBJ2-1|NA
CAWSLNEQFF
TGTGCCTGGAGCCTCAATGAGCAGTTCTTC
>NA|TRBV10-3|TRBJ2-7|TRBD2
CAISESALGAGVEQYF
TGTGCCATCAGTGAGTCGGCATTAGGGGCGGGGGTCGAGCAGTACTTC
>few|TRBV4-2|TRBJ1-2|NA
CASSQVSGPNYGYTF
TGTGCCAGCAGCCAAGTATCAGGCCCCAACTATGGCTACACCTTC
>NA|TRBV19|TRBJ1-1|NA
CASSIRENTEAFF
TGTGCCAGTAGCATCAGGGAGAACACTGAAGCTTTCTTT
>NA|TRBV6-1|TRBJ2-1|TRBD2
CASSDPAGLRDEQFF
TGTGCCAGCAGTGATCCAGCGGGGTTGCGTGATGAGCAGTTCTTC
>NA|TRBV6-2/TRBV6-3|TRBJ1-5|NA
CASSTGDTNGNQPQHF
TGTGCCAGCAGTACAGGAGATACTAACGGCAATCAGCCCCAGCATTTT
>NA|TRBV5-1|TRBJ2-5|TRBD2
CASSSPGGSLRERETQYF
TGCGCCAGCAGCTCTCCGGGAGGGTCTCTACGAGAGAGAGAGACCCAGTACTTC
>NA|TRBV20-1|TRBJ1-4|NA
CSAPLREKLFF
TGCAGTGCTCCCTTGAGGGAAAAACTGTTTTTT
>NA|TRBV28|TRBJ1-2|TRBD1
CASSPGTGGYGYTF
TGTGCCAGCAGCCCCGGGACAGGGGGTTATGGCTACACCTTC
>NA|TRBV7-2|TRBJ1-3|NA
CASSFQGGSGNTIYF
TGTGCCAGCAGCTTCCAGGGCGGCTCTGGAAACACCATATATTTT
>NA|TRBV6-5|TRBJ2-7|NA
CASSYDGTYHF
TGTGCCAGCAGTTACGATGGGACATACCACTTC
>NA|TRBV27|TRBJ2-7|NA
CASSFLAAVTSGVHEQYF
TGTGCCAGCAGTTTTCTAGCGGCCGTCACGTCAGGGGTCCACGAGCAGTACTTC
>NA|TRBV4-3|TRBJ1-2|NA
CASSQDTWLSAGYGYTF
TGCGCCAGCAGCCAAGATACCTGGCTTAGCGCCGGCTATGGCTACACCTTC
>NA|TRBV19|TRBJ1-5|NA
CASSILANQPQHF
TGTGCCAGTAGTATTTTGGCTAATCAGCCCCAGCATTTT